This T cell receptor beta chain was identified during a study of human T cells and chemical hapten exposure. Study context: Variability of per-sample TCR yields stemmed mainly from small differences in pooled library volume. Findings and limits, study-wide: Unchanged with DPC sensitization were TCRs above 1 in 1000 frequency.

This CDR3 has 15 residues. In germline, CDR1 is MNHEY, CDR2 SVGAGI. V lost 4 bases and J lost 3; bases outside the gene matches: 6. This clonotype came up a few times. Its antigen is still unknown. What the library attached to individual cDNA molecules were unique molecular identifiers. The authors' processing: The median was roughly 100,000 TCRs per sample, ranging roughly 20,000 to 690,600. TCRdb independently ran MiXCR on the RACE reads; one entry per CDR3 protein. TCRdb, not the original authors, processed these V and J calls. Of tens of thousands of distinct CDR3 sequences listed, under 10% are singletons. The time point denotes: healthy volunteer bleed at 6 weeks. Unfractionated whole blood was the source of the extracted total RNA.

The chain is built from TRBV6-5 and TRBJ2-7; 10 nucleotides agree with TRBD1. Source material: whole blood. The TCR was taken from a male donor in good health. Some clones in this sample may be carry-over from other donors' samples. The CDR3 loop reads CASSWGQGLDYEQYF. In DNA form, the CDR3 reads TGTGCCAGCAGTTGGGGACAGGGGCTTGACTACGAGCAGTACTTC.